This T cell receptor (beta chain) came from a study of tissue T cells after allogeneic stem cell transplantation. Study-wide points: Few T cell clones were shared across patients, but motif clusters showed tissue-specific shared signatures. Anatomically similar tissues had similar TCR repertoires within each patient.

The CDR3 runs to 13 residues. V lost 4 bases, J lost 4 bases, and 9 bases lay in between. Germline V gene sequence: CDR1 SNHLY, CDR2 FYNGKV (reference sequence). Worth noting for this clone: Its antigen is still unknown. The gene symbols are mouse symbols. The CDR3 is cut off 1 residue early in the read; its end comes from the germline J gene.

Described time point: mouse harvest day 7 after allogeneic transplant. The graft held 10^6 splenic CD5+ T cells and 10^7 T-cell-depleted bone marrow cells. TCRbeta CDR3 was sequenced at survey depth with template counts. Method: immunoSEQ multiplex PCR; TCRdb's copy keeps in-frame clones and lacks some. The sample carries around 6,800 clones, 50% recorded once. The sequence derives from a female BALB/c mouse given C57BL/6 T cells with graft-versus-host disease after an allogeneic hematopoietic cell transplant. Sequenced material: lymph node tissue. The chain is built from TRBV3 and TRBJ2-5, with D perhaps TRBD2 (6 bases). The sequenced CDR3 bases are TGTGCCAGCAGCTCACTGGGAGAAGACACCCAGTAC. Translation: CASSSLGEDTQY. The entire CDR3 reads CASSSLGEDTQYF.